This T cell receptor (beta chain) is from a study of PD-1 blockade in classical Hodgkin lymphoma. Study-wide context: Patients were dosed intravenously with nivolumab at 3 mg/kg every 2 weeks.

Study-wide findings and caveats: Newly diagnosed patients had diversity similar to the baseline diversity of complete responders. Researchers reported that CD4+ TCR diversity, though not CD8+, rose significantly by C4D1. In newly diagnosed patients, baseline TCR diversity was reportedly below that of healthy donors.

Points on this clone: What it recognizes is unknown.

The method was immunoSEQ multiplex PCR; TCRdb's version includes in-frame clones alone and lacks a portion of them. The profile shows approximately 96,000 clones, about 92% of them singletons. Trimming cost V 6 bases and J 1 base, with 13 bases left between them. Germline lookup yields CDR1 MDHEN and CDR2 SYDVKM. This CDR3 has 15 residues. Regarding time point: cycle 4 day 1 (C4D1), after more than five weeks of nivolumab. Following autologous stem cell transplantation, relapse occurred in every patient, and exposure to brentuximab vedotin varied. The genes are TRBV28 and TRBJ1-3, with D hard to call. Sequenced material: peripheral blood mononuclear cells (PBMCs), taken before the fourth cycle of nivolumab. The sequence was collected from a human donor with classical Hodgkin lymphoma. CDR3 nucleotides: TGTGCCAGCAGGTTTGAGAGGAGGTCTGGAAACACCATATATTTT. This sequence encodes CASRFERRSGNTIYF.